This TCR beta chain was recovered during a study of PD-1 blockade in classical Hodgkin lymphoma. Study-wide results and limits: Significant TCR diversity gains by C4D1 occurred in CD4+ but not CD8+ cells.

Details on this clone: The antigen is unknown.

CDR1 is MGHRA and CDR2 is YSYEKL in the germline V gene. This CDR3 comprises 15 residues. V was pared by 0 bases and J by 4 bases, with 10 bases between. In every patient, relapse followed autologous stem cell transplantation, while exposure to brentuximab vedotin differed. Data came from immunoSEQ multiplex PCR; TCRdb stores just in-frame clones and leaves some out. The sample lists around 65,000 clones; about 91% were seen once. The TCR originated in a human donor with classical Hodgkin lymphoma. The material sequenced was peripheral blood mononuclear cells (PBMCs), taken at baseline. The gene calls are TRBV4-1 and TRBJ1-3; the D gene is possibly TRBD1 (6 bases). The CDR3 region is CASSQDAGAGNTIYF. Here the CDR3 DNA reads TGCGCCAGCAGCCAAGACGCAGGGGCCGGAAACACCATATATTTT.